This T cell receptor (beta chain) stems from a study of blood T cell repertoires in COVID-19. Looking at the study overall: Whether acute or convalescent, the COVID-19 samples came from the United States, Italy and Spain.

This clone appeared a few times. Generated by immunoSEQ multiplex PCR, the TCRdb table keeps only in-frame clones and is missing some. The table lists over 150,000 clones, around four fifths of them singletons. The TCR was taken from a human donor with acute or convalescent COVID-19. The donor label of this sample is uncertain. The specimen sequenced was peripheral blood.

The CDR3 sequence: CASSLRTGGGSSSYNEQFF. CDR3 nucleotides: TGTGCCAGCAGCTTGAGGACAGGGGGCGGTTCTAGCTCCTACAATGAGCAGTTCTTC. The chain joins TRBV5-6 to TRBJ2-1, with TRBD1 matching 11 bases. The V and J ends lost 1 base and 0 bases, in that order; junction bases with no gene match: 9. The CDR3 is 19 amino acids. Per germline, CDR1 SGHDT and CDR2 YYEEEE.